This T cell receptor beta chain was profiled in a study of blood T cell repertoires in COVID-19. Study-level background: PBMCs, B-cell-depleted T cells, or T cells provided the cDNA or gDNA that made up the material.

Recruited during active infection, patients (from Seattle) were subsequently followed longitudinally. Produced via immunoSEQ multiplex PCR; TCRdb's table is partial and in-frame only. The table records around 75,000 clones, more than 80% of them present only once. The CDR3 is made up of 16 amino acids. Germline assignment: CDR1 PRHDT and CDR2 FYEKMQ (reference sequence). The ends were cut back, 5 bases at V and 3 bases at J, with 19 bases in the middle. The chain combines TRBV13 with TRBJ2-5; possibly TRBD1 for D (5 bases). The clonotype comes from a man aged 45-60 years with COVID-19, enrolled during active disease. Source material: peripheral blood. For the CDR3, the DNA is TGTGCCAGCAGCAAAGTACCCCAGGGTTTGGAAGAGACCCAGTACTTC. It is translated as CASSKVPQGLEETQYF.